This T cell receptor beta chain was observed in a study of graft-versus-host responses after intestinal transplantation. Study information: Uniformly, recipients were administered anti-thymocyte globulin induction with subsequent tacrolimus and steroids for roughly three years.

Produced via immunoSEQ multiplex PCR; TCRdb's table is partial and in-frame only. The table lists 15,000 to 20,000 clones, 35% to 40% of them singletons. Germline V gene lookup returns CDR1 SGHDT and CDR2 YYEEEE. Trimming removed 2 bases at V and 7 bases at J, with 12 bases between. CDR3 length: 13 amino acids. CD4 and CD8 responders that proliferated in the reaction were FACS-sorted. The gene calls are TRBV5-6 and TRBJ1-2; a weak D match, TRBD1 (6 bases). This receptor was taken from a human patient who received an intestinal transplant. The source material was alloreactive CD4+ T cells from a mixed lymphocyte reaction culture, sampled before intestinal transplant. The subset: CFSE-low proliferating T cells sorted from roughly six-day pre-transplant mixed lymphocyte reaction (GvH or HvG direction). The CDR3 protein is CASSFGGRGGYTF. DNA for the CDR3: TGTGCCAGCAGCTTTGGGGGGCGCGGTGGCTACACCTTC.